This T cell receptor beta chain is drawn from a study of CD8 T cells in ankylosing spondylitis. Study-level points and caveats: What seemed typical of ankylosing spondylitis blood was a TCR beta motif built from several highly homologous variants.

The CDR3 sequence is 15 residues long. Germline lookup yields CDR1 SGDLS and CDR2 YYNGEE. Trimming took 5 bases from V and 8 from J; bases not matched to a gene: 11. Library preparation for TCR beta used quantitative 5'-RACE with molecular barcodes. Via MiXCR, TCRdb re-called the 5' RACE reads, giving one row per CDR3 protein. The data show a few hundred thousand distinct CDR3 sequences, 6.5% to 10% seen once. A note on this clonotype: What it binds is unknown.

The clonotype originates from a male donor with ankylosing spondylitis. Sequenced input: blood, either unsorted or a sorted T cell fraction (not recorded which). The chain uses TRBV9 and TRBJ2-1, with 9 bases lining up with TRBD2. The chain's CDR3 is CASRPIAGVGYEQFF. The DNA for the CDR3 is TGTGCCAGCAGACCCATAGCGGGAGTCGGTTATGAGCAGTTCTTC.